This TCR beta chain is from a study of CD8 T cells in ankylosing spondylitis. Study outcomes and limitations: Disease-associated clones were reportedly significantly overrepresented in matched ankylosing spondylitis synovial fluid. Previously reported in reactive arthritis synovial fluid and blood were some of the motif variants. For ankylosing spondylitis blood, a TCR beta motif of seven to nine highly homologous variants appeared characteristic.

This CDR3 contains 14 residues. Between the trimmed V and J ends, which lost 6 bases and 2 bases, there was a span of 10 bases. Germline V gene lookup returns CDR1 WSHSY and CDR2 SAAADI. The authors made TCR beta libraries by quantitative 5'-RACE with molecular barcodes. A single record per CDR3 protein comes from TCRdb applying MiXCR to the 5' RACE reads. The table has approximately 540,000 distinct CDR3 sequences, over 9.5% seen once; the top ten hold over 6.5%. On this clonotype: Its target is not known.

This clonotype was obtained from a male donor with ankylosing spondylitis. Sequenced: blood, either unsorted or a sorted T cell fraction (not recorded which). The rearrangement uses TRBV10-2 and TRBJ2-2; a weak D match, TRBD2 (6 bases). The CDR3 coding sequence is TGCGCCAGCAGCGGGGACTCTAACACCGGGGAGCTGTTTTTT. Translation gives CASSGDSNTGELFF.